The 18 T cell receptor beta chains reported below all come from one sample, sequenced in a study of Ad26.COV2.S vaccination and SARS-CoV-2 variants. TCRdb's copy holds only in-frame clones and misses some; the assay was immunoSEQ multiplex PCR. Of fewer than 300,000 clones listed, 70% to 90% are singletons. Treatment indicated: about 20 received Ad26.COV2.S at low or high dose, single or two shots; five or six received placebo; per-sample allocation not given. Vaccine and placebo recipients were sampled on day 63 after the first injection. The sample in question was peripheral blood, obtained in a trial of Ad26.COV2.S vaccine versus placebo. These receptors all stem from a person aged 18-60 years who received the Ad26.COV2.S COVID-19 vaccine or a placebo.

The chain employs TRBV12-5 and TRBJ2-3; D is possibly TRBD2 (5 bases). The CDR3 is made up of 15 amino acids. The ends were cut back, 9 bases at V and 2 bases at J, with 18 bases in the middle. From germline, CDR1 is LGHNT and CDR2 FRNRAP. This CDR3 is CASGLPGVVTDTQYF. CDR3 nucleotides: TGTGCTAGCGGCCTTCCCGGGGTGGTCACAGATACGCAGTATTTT.

This rearrangement joins TRBV7-6 to TRBJ2-7; 13 nucleotides line up with TRBD2. J gave up 6 bases and V 4 bases, and 6 bases lay outside the gene matches. The length of the CDR3 is 15 residues. Germline CDR1 reads SGHVS; CDR2 reads FNYEAQ. The CDR3 DNA follows: TGTGCCAGCAGCTCCCGACTAGCGGGGGGAAGCGAGCAGTACTTC. As protein: CASSSRLAGGSEQYF.

This clone is categorized as medium-sized. This chain uses TRBV4-1 with TRBJ1-3; 12 positions agree with TRBD1. In germline, CDR1 is MGHRA, CDR2 YSYEKL. This CDR3 has 18 amino acids. V shed 3 bases and J 4 bases; nucleotides not matched to a gene: 10. The CDR3 nucleotides are TGCGCCAGCAGCCATCCCACCGGGACAGGGGGCGCAGGAAACACCATATATTTT. Translation: CASSHPTGTGGAGNTIYF.

The rearrangement joins TRBV7-6 to TRBJ2-1, with TRBD1 as a possible D gene (7 bases). Trimming removed 1 base from V and 6 bases from J, with 13 bases in between. The CDR3 is made up of 15 amino acids. Germline values: CDR1 SGHVS, CDR2 FNYEAQ. The CDR3 nucleotides are TGTGCCAGCAGCTTAGAGACCCAGGGGGGCAATGAGCAGTTCTTC. Its protein is CASSLETQGGNEQFF.

This chain links TRBV11-2 with TRBJ2-2, with D hard to call. This CDR3 has 14 residues. Between the trimmed V and J ends, which lost 8 bases and 6 bases, there was a span of 16 bases. Per germline, CDR1 SGHAT and CDR2 FQNNGV. The CDR3 here is CASRTLGSSGELFF. The CDR3 DNA sequence: TGTGCCAGCCGTACCCTAGGTTCCTCCGGGGAGCTGTTTTTT.

V gene TRBV7-9 combines with J gene TRBJ1-3; 7 positions agree with TRBD1. After removal of 5 bases from V and 2 bases from J, the junction contained 6 bases not matched to a gene. Germline V gene data show CDR1 as SEHNR and CDR2 as FQNEAQ (reference sequence). The CDR3 has 15 amino acids. The CDR3 nucleotides read TGTGCCAGCAGCACTTTAACAGGGGCTGGAAACACCATATATTTT. This translates into CASSTLTGAGNTIYF. Combining the CDR3 with reference TRBV7-9 and TRBJ1-3 gives the whole variable domain DTGVSQNPRHKITKRGQNVTFRCDPISEHNRLYWYRQTLGQGPEFLTYFQNEAQLEKSRLLSDRFSAERPKGSFSTLEIQRTEQGDSAMYLCASSTLTGAGNTIYFGEGSWLTVV.

The chain recombines TRBV25-1 with TRBJ2-1; 13 nucleotides match TRBD2. The CDR3 has 17 residues. CDR1 is MGHDK, CDR2 SYGVNS, per germline. V trimming: 3 bases; J trimming: 9 bases; junction bases outside the gene matches: 11. The CDR3 spells CASSDAQLAGGVGEQFF. CDR3 DNA: TGTGCCAGCAGTGACGCCCAACTAGCGGGAGGGGTGGGTGAGCAGTTCTTC.

The chain uses TRBV5-8 and TRBJ2-1; TRBD2 aligns across 8 bases. The length of the CDR3 is 16 residues. Germline assignment: CDR1 SGHTS and CDR2 YDEGEE. V lost 3 bases to trimming and J lost 2 bases; unmatched junction nucleotides: 7. CDR3 region: CASSWSGGSAYNEQFF. The CDR3 DNA reads TGTGCCAGCAGCTGGAGCGGGGGTTCGGCCTACAATGAGCAGTTCTTC. Full variable domain (rest looked up from reference TRBV5-8 and TRBJ2-1): EAGVTQSPTHLIKTRGQQATLRCSPISGHTSVYWYQQALGLGLQFLLWYDEGEERNRGNFPPRFSGRQFPNYSSELNVNALELEDSALYLCASSWSGGSAYNEQFFGPGTRLTVL.

The chain has TRBV6-6 and TRBJ1-2; TRBD1 matches 8 bases. The length of the CDR3 is 13 residues. Germline V CDR1 and CDR2: MNHNY, SVGAGI (reference sequence). J lost 7 bases, V lost 2 bases, and 3 bases had no gene match. CDR3 sequence reads: CASSYGQGPGYTF. CDR3 nucleotide sequence: TGTGCCAGCAGTTACGGACAGGGACCTGGCTACACCTTC.

The CDR3 loop is CASTPRTGGSYEQYF. CDR3 DNA sequence: TGTGCCAGTACCCCAAGGACAGGGGGCTCGTACGAGCAGTACTTC. The V call is TRBV19, the J call TRBJ2-7, with TRBD1 matching over 11 bases. V was clipped by 7 bases and J by 4 bases; unmatched bases: 9. CDR1 is LNHDA and CDR2 is SQIVND in the germline V gene (reference sequence). The CDR3 is 15 residues long.

To note about this clone: The sample carries other DNA sequences with the same CDR3. This chain connects TRBV12-3 or TRBV12-4 to TRBJ1-5; no reliable D call. The germline V and J ends were trimmed by 0 bases and 4 bases, with 1 base remaining between them. This CDR3 region has 12 residues. The CDR3 sequence: CASSLANQPQHF. CDR3 in DNA: TGTGCCAGCAGTTTAGCAAATCAGCCCCAGCATTTT.

The chain recombines TRBV27 with TRBJ2-2; D is ambiguous. Trimming shortened V by 3 bases and J by 0 bases, and 5 bases separated the two germline ends. The CDR3 contains 14 residues. Per germline, CDR1 MNHEY and CDR2 SMNVEV (reference sequence). CDR3 sequence: CASSFSPNTGELFF. For the CDR3, the DNA is TGTGCCAGCAGTTTCAGTCCGAACACCGGGGAGCTGTTTTTT.

This clone was observed a few times. J is TRBJ1-1 and V is TRBV6-1; D unresolved. The length of the CDR3 is 15 residues. CDR1 MNHNS and CDR2 SASEGT come from the germline V gene. V lost 0 bases to trimming and J lost 3 bases, with 11 bases between them. CDR3 nucleotide sequence: TGTGCCAGCAGTGAAGCGGTGTCAAGTCACACTGAAGCTTTCTTT. This codes for CASSEAVSSHTEAFF.

The chain employs TRBV3-1 (or the pseudogene TRBV3-2) and TRBJ1-1, with D possibly being TRBD1 (5 bases). The CDR3 covers 14 residues. Germline-derived CDR1 and CDR2 are LGHDT and YNNKEL (reference sequence). Trimming removed 6 bases at V and 3 bases at J, with 14 bases between. The CDR3 DNA is TGTGCCAGCAGAGTTCGGGGGGGGGACACTGAAGCTTTCTTT. Protein product: CASRVRGGDTEAFF.

The V gene is TRBV5-6, the J gene TRBJ2-3, with TRBD1 matching 9 bases. Germline loops: CDR1 SGHDT, CDR2 YYEEEE. The CDR3 consists of 16 residues. Trimming took 4 bases from V and 4 from J; bases not matched to a gene: 10. The CDR3 nucleotides read TGTGCCAGCAGCCTGAGGGGGACAGGGTCGGCAGATACGCAGTATTTT. This sequence encodes CASSLRGTGSADTQYF.

This clone appeared a few times. The chain combines TRBV5-8 with TRBJ2-1, with D unclear. Trimming left V 0 bases short and J 7 bases short, with 11 bases between. The CDR3 loop spans 14 amino acids. Germline values: CDR1 SGHTS, CDR2 YDEGEE. The CDR3 loop is CASSLAGRENEQFF. The CDR3, as DNA: TGTGCCAGCAGCTTGGCCGGGCGAGAAAATGAGCAGTTCTTC.

This clone was observed a single time. CDR3 DNA: TGCGCCAGCAGCCGAGGGTCGCGGCTCCAAGAGACCCAGTACTTC. Amino acids: CASSRGSRLQETQYF. V is TRBV4-3 and J is TRBJ2-5, with TRBD2 as a possible D gene (5 bases). Germline CDR1 reads LGHNA; CDR2 reads YSLEER. The V end was cut by 4 bases, the J end by 1 base, with 13 bases between. The CDR3 consists of 15 residues.

This chain connects TRBV18 to TRBJ1-5; D is perhaps TRBD1 (6 bases). Germline values: CDR1 KGHSH, CDR2 LQKENI. The V and J ends lost 2 bases and 3 bases respectively, with 14 bases between them. The CDR3 is 16 amino acids. The CDR3 nucleotides are TGTGCCAGCTCACCATATCACGCAGGGGACAATCAGCCCCAGCATTTT. Translation: CASSPYHAGDNQPQHF.